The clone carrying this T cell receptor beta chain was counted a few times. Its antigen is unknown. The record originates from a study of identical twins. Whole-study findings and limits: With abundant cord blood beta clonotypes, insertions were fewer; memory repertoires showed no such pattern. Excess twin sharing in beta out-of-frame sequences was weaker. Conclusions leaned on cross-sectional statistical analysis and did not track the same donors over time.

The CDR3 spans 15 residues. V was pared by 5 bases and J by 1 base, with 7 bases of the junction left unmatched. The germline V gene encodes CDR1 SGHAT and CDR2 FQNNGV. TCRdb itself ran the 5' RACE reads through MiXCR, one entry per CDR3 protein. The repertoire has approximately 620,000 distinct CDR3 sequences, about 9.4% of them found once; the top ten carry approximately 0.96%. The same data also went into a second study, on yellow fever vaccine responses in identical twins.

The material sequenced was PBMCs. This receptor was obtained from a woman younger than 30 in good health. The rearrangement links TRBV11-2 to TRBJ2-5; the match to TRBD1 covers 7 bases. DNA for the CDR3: TGTGCCAGCAGCCCCAGAGGGACAGTCCAAGAGACCCAGTACTTC. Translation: CASSPRGTVQETQYF.